The 31 T cell receptor beta chains given below trace back to one sample, sequenced in a study of cytomegalovirus exposure and HLA in healthy donors (dated by TCRdb to about 2017). The library was produced with the immunoSEQ multiplex PCR assay. The multiplex PCR relied on a mix of 60 forward primers for TCR Vbeta segments and 13 reverse primers for TCR Jbeta segments. In its TCRdb copy, this immuneACCESS table keeps in-frame sequences only and misses some clones. Where compared with another copy, unresolved V genes explain less than half of these, and the others have no known cause. This sample lists some 120,000 clones; around 75% were detected once. Clones ranked in the top ten supply about 3.4% of the sample. The sequenced sample consisted of PBMCs. The source of these receptors is a man aged 30 to 39 in good health and CMV-seronegative.

The rearrangement joins TRBV9 to TRBJ2-7; 11 bases are a match to TRBD1. Germline V lookup: CDR1 SGDLS, CDR2 YYNGEE. CDR3 length equals 12 residues. V dropped 7 bases and J dropped 5; count of bases not matched to a gene: 2. The CDR3 here is CASGTGGNEQYF. The CDR3 nucleotides read TGTGCCAGCGGGACAGGGGGGAACGAGCAGTACTTC.

CDR3 bases: TGTGCCAGCTCACCATCGACTAGCGGGGATACGCAGTATTTT. Residues: CASSPSTSGDTQYF. V gene TRBV18 combines with J gene TRBJ2-3; TRBD2 aligns across 10 bases. Trimming took 2 bases from V and 6 from J; bases not matched to a gene: 2. Per the germline V gene, CDR1 is KGHSH and CDR2 is LQKENI. The CDR3 is 14 residues long. The complete variable domain, with remaining parts taken from reference TRBV18 and TRBJ2-3, reads NAGVMQNPRHLVRRRGQEARLRCSPMKGHSHVYWYRQLPEEGLKFMVYLQKENIIDESGMPKERFSAEFPKEGPSILRIQQVVRGDSAAYFCASSPSTSGDTQYFGPGTRLTVL.

V gene TRBV11-1 combines with J gene TRBJ2-7; D perhaps matches TRBD1 (6 bases). Trimming pared 5 bases from V and 7 bases from J, leaving 18 bases between. Germline CDR1 and CDR2: SGHAT and FQDESV (reference sequence). The CDR3 has 14 residues. The CDR3 DNA sequence: TGTGCCAGCAGCGAACAGGGCCCCGCGGGTGAGCAGTACTTC. Its translation is CASSEQGPAGEQYF.

The chain recombines TRBV5-1 with TRBJ2-5; maybe TRBD1 (5 bases). Trimming pared 4 bases from V and 7 bases from J, leaving 17 bases between. Germline CDR1 reads SGHRS; CDR2 reads YFSETQ. This CDR3 has 14 residues. For the CDR3, the DNA is TGCGCCAGCAGCCAGGGCATTTTTGCCGGGACCCAGTACTTC. Protein: CASSQGIFAGTQYF.

The rearrangement links TRBV28 to TRBJ1-5; D is unclear. The CDR3 length is 14 residues. Trimming left V 10 bases short and J 0 bases short, with 13 bases between. Germline V gene sequence: CDR1 MDHEN, CDR2 SYDVKM. CDR3 amino acids: CATRMWSSNQPQHF. The CDR3 DNA reads TGTGCCACCCGAATGTGGAGTAGCAATCAGCCCCAGCATTTT.

This clone was counted between two and nine times. The chain joins TRBV28 to TRBJ1-1; D perhaps matches TRBD1 (6 bases). The CDR3 runs 13 residues. V lost 6 bases to trimming and J lost 11 bases, with 19 bases between them. Germline V CDR1 and CDR2: MDHEN, SYDVKM. This CDR3 reads CASRGTETGWAFF. The DNA of the CDR3 is TGTGCCAGCAGGGGTACGGAAACAGGGTGGGCTTTCTTT.

The rearrangement uses TRBV28 and TRBJ1-2, with TRBD1 identical over 9 bases. The CDR3 sequence is 14 residues long. The ends lost 2 bases at V and 2 bases at J; junction bases unmatched: 0. CDR1 MDHEN and CDR2 SYDVKM come from the germline V gene. CDR3 in DNA: TGTGCCAGCAGTTTAGACAGGGGGAACTATGGCTACACCTTC. Translating gives CASSLDRGNYGYTF.

This chain connects TRBV28 to TRBJ1-2; tentative D call: TRBD1 (6 bases). The V gene lost 3 bases and the J gene lost 7 bases, with 21 bases spanning the gap. This CDR3 is built from 16 residues. The V gene's germline CDR1 is MDHEN and CDR2 SYDVKM. The CDR3 reads CASSFERTVRIGGYTF. The CDR3 coding sequence is TGTGCCAGCAGTTTCGAGAGGACAGTACGGATTGGTGGCTACACCTTC.

This clone has just one count. V gene TRBV6-5 combines with J gene TRBJ2-7, with D unresolved. Trimming removed 0 bases from V and 3 bases from J, with 12 bases in between. The length of the CDR3 is 15 residues. Germline lookup yields CDR1 MNHEY and CDR2 SVGAGI. The DNA of the CDR3 is TGTGCCAGCAGTTACTCGATCGCGGAAGACTACGAGCAGTACTTC. It yields the protein CASSYSIAEDYEQYF.

The chain couples TRBV27 to TRBJ2-5; D may be TRBD2 (5 bases). V lost 2 bases and J 7 bases, leaving 11 bases between the germline ends. The CDR3 has 13 amino acids. Germline V gene data show CDR1 as MNHEY and CDR2 as SMNVEV (reference sequence). For the CDR3, the DNA is TGTGCCAGCAGTTTAACTGACCGGGGGACCCAGTACTTC. As protein: CASSLTDRGTQYF.

J is TRBJ2-1 and V is TRBV5-1, with a weak D call TRBD1 (5 bases). V lost 4 bases, J lost 6 bases, and 11 bases lay in between. CDR3 length: 13 residues. Germline V lookup: CDR1 SGHRS, CDR2 YFSETQ. The CDR3 region is CASSAGHTNEQFF. In nucleotides, the CDR3 is TGCGCCAGCAGCGCAGGGCACACCAATGAGCAGTTCTTC.

The J gene is TRBJ2-7, the V gene TRBV28; no firm D call. With 6 bases removed from V and 3 bases from J, the gap between germline ends came to 9 bases. Germline V gene data show CDR1 as MDHEN and CDR2 as SYDVKM. This CDR3 is built from 12 residues. Here the CDR3 reads CASSGSGYEQYF. The CDR3 nucleotides are TGTGCCAGCAGCGGCTCGGGCTACGAGCAGTACTTC.

The chain recombines TRBV9 with TRBJ2-7, with 7 bases identical to TRBD2. CDR1 is SGDLS and CDR2 is YYNGEE in the germline V gene. V shed 0 bases and J 3 bases; nucleotides not matched to a gene: 3. This CDR3 is 14 amino acids long. The CDR3 here is CASSVATGGYEQYF. The CDR3 DNA follows: TGTGCCAGCAGCGTAGCTACGGGGGGCTACGAGCAGTACTTC.

The rearrangement links TRBV28 to TRBJ2-5, with a weak D call TRBD2 (5 bases). The J call could be wrong; TRBJ2-7 is a better fit for the DNA end. Per germline, CDR1 MDHEN and CDR2 SYDVKM. This CDR3 region has 14 residues. CDR3 nucleotide sequence: TGTGCCAGCAGTGCACTAGAGAGCTCCTACGAGCAGTACTTC. This sequence encodes CASSALESSYEQYF.

This clone was observed once. The chain links TRBV2 to TRBJ1-6, with D unclear. Germline V gene lookup returns CDR1 SNHLY and CDR2 FYNNEI. The CDR3 spans 16 residues. V dropped 6 bases and J dropped 0 bases, with 12 bases sitting between them. The chain's CDR3 is CASRGAFSSYNSPLHF. The DNA for the CDR3 is TGTGCCAGCAGGGGCGCGTTTAGCTCCTATAATTCACCCCTCCACTTT. Complete variable domain (other parts from reference TRBV2 and TRBJ1-6): EPEVTQTPSHQVTQMGQEVILRCVPISNHLYFYWYRQILGQKVEFLVSFYNNEISEKSEIFDDQFSVERPDGSNFTLKIRSTKLEDSAMYFCASRGAFSSYNSPLHFGNGTRLTVT.

The chain has TRBV7-8 and TRBJ2-1; a weak D match, TRBD2 (6 bases). Germline CDR1 is SGHVS and CDR2 is FQNEAQ. This CDR3 is 12 amino acids long. With 4 bases removed from V and 13 bases from J, the gap between germline ends came to 14 bases. The CDR3 reads CASSSRRGEQFF. The DNA of the CDR3 is TGTGCCAGCAGCTCTAGGAGGGGTGAACAGTTCTTC.

The V and J genes are TRBV6-5 and TRBJ2-3, with 7 bases aligning to TRBD1. With 6 bases clipped from V and 3 bases from J, the junction kept 6 bases outside the gene matches. The CDR3 is 14 amino acids. Germline V CDR1 and CDR2: MNHEY, SVGAGI. CDR3 sequence (DNA): TGTGCCAGCAGGACTGGACAGGAAACAGATACGCAGTATTTT. Amino acids: CASRTGQETDTQYF.

This clone has just a few counts. The gene calls are TRBV5-1 and TRBJ2-7, with TRBD2 matching over 10 bases. Germline-derived CDR1 and CDR2 are SGHRS and YFSETQ. With V trimmed by 0 bases and J by 3 bases, 3 bases remained unmatched. This CDR3 region has 15 residues. The CDR3 loop is CASSLDSGGIYEQYF. As DNA, the CDR3 is TGCGCCAGCAGCTTGGATAGCGGGGGGATCTACGAGCAGTACTTC.

The chain carries TRBV7-9 and TRBJ2-1; D uncertain. The CDR3 loop spans 12 amino acids. V gave up 1 base and J gave up 8 bases, with 6 bases separating them. From germline, CDR1 is SEHNR and CDR2 FQNEAQ (reference sequence). Here the CDR3 DNA reads TGTGCCAGCAGCTTAGGTGCGTATGAGCAGTTCTTC. Translating it yields CASSLGAYEQFF.

This sequence joins TRBV6-5 and TRBJ2-7, with D possibly matching TRBD2 (5 bases). Trimming took 3 bases from V and 3 from J, leaving 12 bases between them. The CDR3 is made up of 14 amino acids. The germline V gene has CDR1 MNHEY and CDR2 SVGAGI. The CDR3 DNA is TGTGCCAGCAGTTATGGCCGGAGGAACTACGAGCAGTACTTC. The encoded protein is CASSYGRRNYEQYF.

The chain recombines TRBV18 with TRBJ2-3, with 11 bases identical to TRBD2. J was trimmed by 0 bases and V by 5 bases; bases with no gene match: 4. The CDR3 is made up of 16 amino acids. The germline CDR1 and CDR2 sequences are KGHSH and LQKENI. Written as DNA, the CDR3 is TGTGCCAGCTCATCCGGACTAGCGGGTAGCACAGATACGCAGTATTTT. Translated, it gives CASSSGLAGSTDTQYF.

The gene calls are TRBV27 and TRBJ1-5; D unclear. Trimming took off 2 bases at V and 6 bases at J, with 11 bases between the two ends. The germline gives CDR1 MNHEY, CDR2 SMNVEV (reference sequence). This CDR3 region has 14 residues. CDR3 in amino acids: CASSLASGFQPQHF. The CDR3 DNA reads TGTGCCAGCAGTTTAGCTTCCGGGTTTCAGCCCCAGCATTTT.

The genes are TRBV4-2 and TRBJ2-7, with D possibly being TRBD2 (5 bases). There are 15 residues in the CDR3. CDR1 is LGHNA and CDR2 is YNFKEQ in the germline V gene. The V end was cut by 1 base, the J end by 1 base, with 11 bases between. The CDR3 spells CASSQGWEPSYEQYF. The CDR3 nucleotides are TGTGCCAGCAGCCAAGGGTGGGAGCCATCCTACGAGCAGTACTTC.

The rearrangement joins TRBV2 to TRBJ2-2; 8 nucleotides agree with TRBD1. This CDR3 region has 15 residues. With V trimmed by 5 bases and J by 6 bases, 8 bases remained unmatched. Germline V CDR1 and CDR2: SNHLY, FYNNEI. CDR3 sequence (DNA): TGTGCCAGCAGTTTATACGGGACAGGCGCCGGGGAGCTGTTTTTT. It codes for CASSLYGTGAGELFF.

CDR3: CASSQARQGASYTF. In DNA form, the CDR3 reads TGTGCCAGCAGCCAAGCTCGACAGGGTGCGAGCTACACCTTC. V gene TRBV14 combines with J gene TRBJ1-2; 7 bases map to TRBD1. CDR3 size: 14 residues. With V trimmed by 1 base and J by 9 bases, 8 bases remained unmatched. Germline values: CDR1 SGHDN, CDR2 FVKESK.

The gene calls are TRBV7-9 and TRBJ1-1; 9 nucleotides align to TRBD1. CDR3 length: 14 amino acids. CDR1 is SEHNR, CDR2 FQNEAQ, per germline (reference sequence). V gave up 0 bases and J gave up 8 bases; unmatched junction bases: 4. The CDR3, as DNA: TGTGCCAGCAGCTTAGCGGGGGGACAGGGAGAAGCTTTCTTT. Translating gives CASSLAGGQGEAFF.

A note on this clone: A junction end diverges from the germline sequence, so it may reflect a read error. This chain links TRBV6-1 with TRBJ2-7, with TRBD1 identical over 7 bases. This CDR3 has 14 amino acids. The germline V gene encodes CDR1 MNHNS and CDR2 SASEGT. The CDR3 DNA reads TGTGCCAGCAGCGAAGGGACAGACCCGTCGGAGCAGTACTTC. Protein sequence: CASSEGTDPSEQYF.

V is TRBV27 and J is TRBJ1-4; D is ambiguous. Trimming cost V 6 bases and J 4 bases, with 12 bases left between them. The CDR3 spans 14 residues. Germline CDR1 MNHEY, CDR2 SMNVEV (reference sequence). The CDR3 sequence: CASSLGAGNEKLFF. Written as DNA, the CDR3 is TGTGCCAGCAGCCTAGGTGCGGGTAATGAAAAACTGTTTTTT.

Concerning this clone itself: Its ends do not fully match the called genes, so a read error is possible. Other DNA sequences in this sample translate to the same CDR3. V is TRBV29-1 and J is TRBJ1-1; 7 bases fit TRBD1. This CDR3 has 15 amino acids. The germline V gene has CDR1 SQVTM and CDR2 ANQGSEA. CDR3 loop: CSVEGSDREGREAFF. Written as DNA, the CDR3 is TGCAGCGTTGAAGGGAGTGACAGGGAAGGTCGTGAAGCCTTCTTT.

The chain joins TRBV5-1 to TRBJ2-1; 10 bases agree with TRBD2. V was pared by 4 bases and J by 0 bases, with 4 bases of the junction left unmatched. CDR1 is SGHRS, CDR2 YFSETQ, per germline. The CDR3 length is 16 residues. CDR3 region: CASSGLAVSSYNEQFF. The DNA of the CDR3 is TGCGCCAGCAGCGGACTAGCGGTTAGCTCCTACAATGAGCAGTTCTTC. Complete variable domain (other parts from reference TRBV5-1 and TRBJ2-1): KAGVTQTPRYLIKTRGQQVTLSCSPISGHRSVSWYQQTPGQGLQFLFEYFSETQRNKGNFPGRFSGRQFSNSRSEMNVSTLELGDSALYLCASSGLAVSSYNEQFFGPGTRLTVL.

CDR3 residues: CASSPPRRDEQYF. The CDR3 DNA reads as TGTGCCAGCAGCCCACCTAGGAGGGACGAGCAGTACTTC. The chain recombines TRBV7-2 with TRBJ2-7; weak D call: TRBD2 (6 bases). Germline V gene sequence: CDR1 SGHTA, CDR2 FQGNSA. The V and J ends lost 5 bases and 5 bases respectively, with 13 bases between them. The CDR3 has 13 amino acids.